This TCR beta chain is from a study of identical twins. Whole-study results and caveats: Out-of-frame beta chain sequences displayed weaker excess sharing between twins.

TCRdb re-derived calls from the 5' RACE reads in MiXCR, one entry per CDR3 protein. The sample shows 140,000 to 150,000 distinct CDR3 sequences, under 4.5% of them seen only once. Germline CDR1 reads SGHAT; CDR2 reads FQNNGV. Trimming pared 2 bases from V and 6 bases from J, leaving 13 bases between. CDR3 length: 14 residues. This clonotype was picked up many times. The target antigen is unknown. What was sequenced was memory T cells sorted from blood. V is TRBV11-2 and J is TRBJ1-1, with unresolved D. The sequence was obtained from a man aged 18 to 35 in good health. The CDR3, as DNA: TGTGCCAGCAGCTTACGAGGATCTGGCGCTGAAGCTTTCTTT. Translating gives CASSLRGSGAEAFF.